The 7 T cell receptor beta chains listed next were all sequenced from one sample in a study of technical replicates of blood from a few donors (TCRdb year 2017). The protocol used for the library was the immunoSEQ multiplex PCR assay. The source is immuneACCESS, and TCRdb retained only in-frame sequences with V and J called. Part of the clones is not carried over; for the studies checked, unresolved V genes explain less than half of this, and the remainder is unexplained. The table for this sample lists about 12,000 clones; roughly 94% of them were counted only once. The ten biggest clones cover 7.2% of the sample. The sample was PBMCs. The receptors come from a human donor in good health.

The rearrangement links TRBV7-3 to TRBJ2-1; 13 positions match TRBD2. The CDR3 consists of 16 residues. Germline V gives CDR1 SGHTA, CDR2 FQGTGA. V was pared by 5 bases and J by 7 bases, with 8 bases of the junction left unmatched. This chain's CDR3 is CASSPTGTSGMNEQFF. The CDR3, as DNA: TGTGCCAGCAGCCCCACCGGGACTAGCGGGATGAATGAGCAGTTCTTC. The full variable domain, its missing parts supplied by reference TRBV7-3 and TRBJ2-1, is GAGVSQTPSNKVTEKGKYVELRCDPISGHTALYWYRQSLGQGPEFLIYFQGTGAADDSGLPNDRFFAVRPEGSVSTLKIQRTERGDSAVYLCASSPTGTSGMNEQFFGPGTRLTVL.

The chain recombines TRBV5-1 with TRBJ2-3; a weak D match, TRBD2 (5 bases). V was shortened by 4 bases and J by 2 bases, with 14 bases between the two germline ends. The CDR3 has 15 residues. The germline gives CDR1 SGHRS, CDR2 YFSETQ. The CDR3, as DNA: TGCGCCAGCAGCCCCTATGGGAGCTACACAGATACGCAGTATTTT. Its translation: CASSPYGSYTDTQYF. Full variable domain (remainder filled in from reference TRBV5-1 and TRBJ2-3): KAGVTQTPRYLIKTRGQQVTLSCSPISGHRSVSWYQQTPGQGLQFLFEYFSETQRNKGNFPGRFSGRQFSNSRSEMNVSTLELGDSALYLCASSPYGSYTDTQYFGPGTRLTVL.

The DNA for the CDR3 is TGTGCCAGCAGGGATAGCGGGAGTGATACGCAGTATTTT. Protein sequence: CASRDSGSDTQYF. This chain links TRBV6-5 with TRBJ2-3; 9 bases agree with TRBD2. From germline, CDR1 is MNHEY and CDR2 SVGAGI. V shed 6 bases and J 6 bases; nucleotides not matched to a gene: 4. This CDR3 has 13 residues.

V is TRBV30 and J is TRBJ1-5; D is possibly TRBD1 (5 bases). This CDR3 contains 13 residues. CDR1 is GTSNPN, CDR2 SVGIG, per germline (reference sequence). V lost 2 bases and J lost 7, with 12 bases in between. CDR3 nucleotide sequence: TGTGCCTGGAGTCAAAGCGGGGACCAGCCCCAGCATTTT. It yields the protein CAWSQSGDQPQHF.

The rearrangement links TRBV29-1 to TRBJ2-3, with 8 bases lining up with TRBD2. This CDR3 contains 13 residues. V lost 5 bases and J lost 5; bases outside the gene matches: 6. CDR1 SQVTM and CDR2 ANQGSEA come from the germline V gene. This chain's CDR3 is CSVTVSGIDTQYF. In nucleotides, the CDR3 is TGCAGCGTTACAGTTAGCGGGATAGATACGCAGTATTTT.

The chain employs TRBV30 and TRBJ2-7; D perhaps matches TRBD1 (5 bases). CDR1 is GTSNPN and CDR2 is SVGIG in the germline V gene (reference sequence). The CDR3 covers 12 residues. V lost 1 base and J lost 2, with 6 bases in between. DNA for the CDR3: TGTGCCTGGAGTGGGACAACCTACGAGCAGTACTTC. Protein: CAWSGTTYEQYF.

The rearrangement joins TRBV13 to TRBJ2-1; 13 bases fit TRBD2. The V and J ends lost 6 bases and 5 bases, in that order; junction bases with no gene match: 1. The germline V gene encodes CDR1 PRHDT and CDR2 FYEKMQ (reference sequence). This CDR3 is built from 14 residues. This chain's CDR3 is CASSGTSGDNEQFF. The CDR3 DNA follows: TGTGCCAGCAGTGGGACTAGCGGGGACAATGAGCAGTTCTTC.